This TCR beta chain was retrieved from a study of regulatory T cells in long-lasting Graves disease. The study, taken as a whole, reports: TRBV28, TRBJ1-2 and TRBJ2-5 were favored in persistent disease.

V lost 0 bases and J lost 2, with 10 bases in between. CDR3 length: 14 amino acids. From germline, CDR1 is DFQATT and CDR2 SNEGSKA (reference sequence). Worth noting for this clonotype: Antigen specificity is unknown.

Building the TCR beta libraries relied on iRepertoire HTBI primers, and CDR3 regions underwent Arm-PCR. In TCRdb, the multiplex PCR reads were re-called with MiXCR into one record per CDR3 protein. The sample shows under 450,000 distinct CDR3 sequences, around 15% of them seen only once. As for time point: newly diagnosed GD, antithyroid drugs for less than 3 months. Scientists built the TCR library using RNA that was extracted from PBMCs. These data also formed part of another study, on T cells in Graves' hyperthyroidism and ophthalmopathy.

Sequenced here: peripheral blood mononuclear cells (PBMCs), sampled at new diagnosis, from a patient treated with antithyroid drugs. The clonotype originates from a woman between 18 and 29 years old with Graves disease. This chain links TRBV20-1 with TRBJ1-2; weak D call: TRBD1 (5 bases). CDR3 DNA: TGCAGTGCTAGAGAGGGACTGTACAACTATGGCTACACCTTC. As protein: CSAREGLYNYGYTF.